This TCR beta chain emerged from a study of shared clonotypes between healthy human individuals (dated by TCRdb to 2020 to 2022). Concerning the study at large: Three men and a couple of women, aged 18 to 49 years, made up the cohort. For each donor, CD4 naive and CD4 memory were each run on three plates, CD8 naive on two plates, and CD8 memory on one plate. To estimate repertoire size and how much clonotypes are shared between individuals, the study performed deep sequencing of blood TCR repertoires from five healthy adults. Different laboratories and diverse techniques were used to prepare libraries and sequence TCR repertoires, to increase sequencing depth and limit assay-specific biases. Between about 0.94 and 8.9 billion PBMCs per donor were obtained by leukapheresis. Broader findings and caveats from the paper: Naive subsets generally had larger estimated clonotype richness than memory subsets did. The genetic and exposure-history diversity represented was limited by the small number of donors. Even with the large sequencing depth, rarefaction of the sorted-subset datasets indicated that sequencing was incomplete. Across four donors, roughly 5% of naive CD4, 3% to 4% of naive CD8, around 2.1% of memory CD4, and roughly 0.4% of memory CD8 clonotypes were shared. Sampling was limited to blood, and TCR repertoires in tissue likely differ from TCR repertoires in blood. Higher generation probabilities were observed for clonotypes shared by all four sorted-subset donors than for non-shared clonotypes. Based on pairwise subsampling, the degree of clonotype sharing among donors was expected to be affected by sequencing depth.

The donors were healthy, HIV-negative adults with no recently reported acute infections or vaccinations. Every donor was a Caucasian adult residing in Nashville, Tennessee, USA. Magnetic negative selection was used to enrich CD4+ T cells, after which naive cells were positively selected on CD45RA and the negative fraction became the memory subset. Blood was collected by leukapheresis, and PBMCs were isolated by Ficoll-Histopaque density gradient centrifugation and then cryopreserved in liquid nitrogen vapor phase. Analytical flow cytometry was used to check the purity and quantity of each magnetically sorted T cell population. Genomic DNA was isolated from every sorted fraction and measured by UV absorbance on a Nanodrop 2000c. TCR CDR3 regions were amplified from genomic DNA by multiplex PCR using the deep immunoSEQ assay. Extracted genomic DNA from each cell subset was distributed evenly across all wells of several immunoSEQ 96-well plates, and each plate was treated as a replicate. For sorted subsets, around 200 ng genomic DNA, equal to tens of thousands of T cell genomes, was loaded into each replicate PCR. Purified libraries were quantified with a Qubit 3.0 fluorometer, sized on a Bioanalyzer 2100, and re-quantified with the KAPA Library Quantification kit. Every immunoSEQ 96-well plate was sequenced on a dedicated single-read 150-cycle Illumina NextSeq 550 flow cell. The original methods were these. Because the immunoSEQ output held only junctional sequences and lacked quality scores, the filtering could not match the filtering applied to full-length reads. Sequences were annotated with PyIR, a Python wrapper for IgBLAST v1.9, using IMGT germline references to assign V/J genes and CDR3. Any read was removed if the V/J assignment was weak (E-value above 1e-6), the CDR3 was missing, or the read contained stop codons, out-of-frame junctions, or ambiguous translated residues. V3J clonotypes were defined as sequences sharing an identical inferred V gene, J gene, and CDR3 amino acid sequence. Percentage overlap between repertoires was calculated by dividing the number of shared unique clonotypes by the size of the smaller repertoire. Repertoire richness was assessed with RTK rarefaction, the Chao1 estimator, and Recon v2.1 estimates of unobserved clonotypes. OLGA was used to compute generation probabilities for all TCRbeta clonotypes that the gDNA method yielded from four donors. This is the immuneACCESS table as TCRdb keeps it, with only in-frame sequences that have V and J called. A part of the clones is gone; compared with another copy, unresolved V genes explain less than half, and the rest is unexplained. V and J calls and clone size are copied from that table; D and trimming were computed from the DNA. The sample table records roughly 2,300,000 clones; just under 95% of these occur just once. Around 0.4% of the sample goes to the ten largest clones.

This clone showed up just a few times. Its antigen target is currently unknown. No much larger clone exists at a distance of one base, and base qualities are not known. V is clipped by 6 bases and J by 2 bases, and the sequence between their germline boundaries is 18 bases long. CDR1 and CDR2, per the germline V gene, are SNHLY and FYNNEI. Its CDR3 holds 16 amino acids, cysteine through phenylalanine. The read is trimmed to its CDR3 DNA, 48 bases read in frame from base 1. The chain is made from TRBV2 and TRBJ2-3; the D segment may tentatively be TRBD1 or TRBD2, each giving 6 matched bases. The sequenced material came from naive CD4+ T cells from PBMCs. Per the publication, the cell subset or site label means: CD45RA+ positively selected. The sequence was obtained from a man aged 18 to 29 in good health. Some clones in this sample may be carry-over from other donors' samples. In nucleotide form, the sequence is TGTGCCAGCAGCCCATTCGGGGGCGGGGACACAGATACGCAGTATTTT. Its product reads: CASSPFGGGDTDTQYF.